The entry below gives a single TCR beta chain sequence along with its context. In the study's own analysis: Nucleated cell number was recorded as an estimate derived from reference gene primer amplification. Method: immunoSEQ multiplex PCR; TCRdb's copy keeps in-frame clones and lacks some. V and J calls plus clone size are reproduced from that table; the DNA served to infer D and trimming. The table includes roughly 50,000 clones, roughly 80% detected once. These data belong to a study of blood T cell repertoires in COVID-19. Study-level background: The study drew acute and convalescent COVID-19 samples from the United States, Italy and Spain. T cells, B-cell-depleted T cells, or PBMCs provided the cDNA or gDNA that served as material.

V shed 5 bases and J 6 bases; nucleotides not matched to a gene: 13. CDR1 is SGHAT and CDR2 is FQDESV in the germline V gene (reference sequence). The CDR3 extends over 16 amino acids. The sample taken for sequencing was peripheral blood. The chain uses TRBV11-1 and TRBJ1-1; 9 bases align to TRBD1. This clonotype was obtained from a woman aged 55-69 years with acute or convalescent COVID-19. This chain's CDR3 is CASSKRLGQGIAEAFF. The CDR3 DNA reads TGTGCCAGCAGCAAAAGGCTTGGACAGGGGATTGCTGAAGCTTTCTTT.